The present TCR beta chain was sequenced within a study of OX40 agonist ivuxolimab in advanced cancers. About the study: With a range of roughly 20 to 80, age averaged approximately 54 years, and 70% to 85% were male.

Germline V gene data show CDR1 as SGHTA and CDR2 as FQGTGA. Trimming pared 2 bases from V and 1 base from J, leaving 8 bases between. The CDR3 extends over 15 amino acids. The study, taken as a whole, reports: Among patients with partial responses at 0.1-3.0 mg/kg, clonal expansion was among the lowest. Relative to CD4+ cells, CD8+ T cells on average had more expanded clones.

Autoimmune disease history or systemic immunosuppression led to patient exclusion. Comments on this clone: The antigen remains undetermined.

This table comes from immunoSEQ multiplex PCR, and its TCRdb copy is limited to in-frame clones, with some not included. Among 48,000 or so clones listed, around 87% were seen once. The rearrangement uses TRBV7-3 and TRBJ2-2; D is uncertain. The specimen was CD4+ or CD8+ T cells sorted from blood, collected in a trial of the OX40 agonist ivuxolimab. This TCR was recovered from an adult with an advanced solid tumor such as melanoma, head and neck, liver or kidney cancer. CDR3 protein: CASSLVQGNTGELFF. DNA of the CDR3: TGTGCCAGCAGCTTAGTACAAGGGAACACCGGGGAGCTGTTTTTT. Supplemented by reference TRBV7-3 and TRBJ2-2, the full variable domain reads GAGVSQTPSNKVTEKGKYVELRCDPISGHTALYWYRQSLGQGPEFLIYFQGTGAADDSGLPNDRFFAVRPEGSVSTLKIQRTERGDSAVYLCASSLVQGNTGELFFGEGSRLTVL.